The present TCR beta chain was sequenced within a study of shared clonotypes between healthy human individuals. The CDR3 totals 15 residues. J gave up 5 bases and V 5 bases, and 4 bases lay outside the gene matches. CDR1 and CDR2 from the germline V gene are SGHTA and FQGNSA. Deep level was the assay's run setting. TCRdb keeps only in-frame clones here, not all; method: immunoSEQ multiplex PCR. The profile shows about 980,000 clones, approximately 80% of them singletons. CD4+ cells underwent separation, giving CD45RA+ naive and CD45RA-negative memory subsets. Sequences were obtained from memory CD4+ T cells sorted from blood. Subset described: CD45RA-negative fraction. The receptor comes from a man between 18 and 35 years old in good health. The chain has TRBV7-2 and TRBJ1-6, with 9 bases aligning to TRBD1. The CDR3 protein is CASSTGTGNNSPLHF. As DNA, the CDR3 is TGTGCCAGCAGCACCGGGACAGGGAATAATTCACCCCTCCACTTT.